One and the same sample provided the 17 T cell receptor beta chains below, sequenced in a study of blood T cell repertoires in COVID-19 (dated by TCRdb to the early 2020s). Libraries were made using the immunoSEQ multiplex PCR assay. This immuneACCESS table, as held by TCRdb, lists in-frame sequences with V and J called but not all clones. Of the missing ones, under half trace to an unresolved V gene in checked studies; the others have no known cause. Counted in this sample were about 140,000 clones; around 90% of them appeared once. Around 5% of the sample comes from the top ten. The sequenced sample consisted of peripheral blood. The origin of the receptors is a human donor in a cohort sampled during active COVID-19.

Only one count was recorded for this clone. CDR3 region: CAWSVRNEKLFF. DNA of the CDR3: TGTGCCTGGAGTGTCCGGAATGAAAAACTGTTTTTT. The chain links TRBV30 to TRBJ1-4; D is unresolved. V was cut by 0 bases and J by 5 bases, with 4 bases left in between. CDR1 GTSNPN and CDR2 SVGIG come from the germline V gene (reference sequence). The CDR3 consists of 12 residues.

Here the CDR3 reads CAWSRDRPYGYTF. The DNA for the CDR3 is TGTGCCTGGAGTAGGGACAGACCTTATGGCTACACCTTC. The chain carries TRBV30 and TRBJ1-2, with 7 bases lining up with TRBD1. The CDR3 length is 13 residues. The germline V gene encodes CDR1 GTSNPN and CDR2 SVGIG (reference sequence). Trimming removed 2 bases from V and 5 bases from J; junction bases left unmatched: 5. Filled out from reference TRBV30 and TRBJ1-2, the complete variable domain reads SQTIHQWPATLVQPVGSPLSLECTVEGTSNPNLYWYRQAAGRGLQLLFYSVGIGQISSEVPQNLSASRPQDRQFILSSKKLLLSDSGFYLCAWSRDRPYGYTFGSGTRLTVV.

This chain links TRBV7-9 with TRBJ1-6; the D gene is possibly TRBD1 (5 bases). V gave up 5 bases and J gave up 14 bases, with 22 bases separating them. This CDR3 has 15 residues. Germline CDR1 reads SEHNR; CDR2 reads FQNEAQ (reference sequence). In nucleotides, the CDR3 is TGTGCCAGCAGCCCCGGGGGGATGCCAAATAACGCCCTCCACTTT. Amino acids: CASSPGGMPNNALHF.

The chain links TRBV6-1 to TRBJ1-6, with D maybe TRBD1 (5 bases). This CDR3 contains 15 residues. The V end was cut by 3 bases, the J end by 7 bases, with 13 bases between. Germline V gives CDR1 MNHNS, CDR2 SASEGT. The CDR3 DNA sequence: TGTGCCAGCAGTGACAGGCGAAAGGGGAATTCACCCCTCCACTTT. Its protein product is CASSDRRKGNSPLHF.

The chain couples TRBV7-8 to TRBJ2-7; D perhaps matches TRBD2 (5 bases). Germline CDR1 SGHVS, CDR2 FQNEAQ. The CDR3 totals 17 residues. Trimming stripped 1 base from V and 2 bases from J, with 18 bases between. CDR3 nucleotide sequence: TGTGCCAGCAGCTTAGTGAGGGCGAACGGGGTCCCCTACGAGCAGTACTTC. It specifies CASSLVRANGVPYEQYF.

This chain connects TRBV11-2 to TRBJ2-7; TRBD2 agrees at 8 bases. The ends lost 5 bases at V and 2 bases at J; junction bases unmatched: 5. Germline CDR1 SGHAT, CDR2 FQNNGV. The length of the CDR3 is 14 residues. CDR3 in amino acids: CASSPLGGAYEQYF. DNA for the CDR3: TGTGCCAGCAGCCCCCTCGGGGGGGCCTACGAGCAGTACTTC. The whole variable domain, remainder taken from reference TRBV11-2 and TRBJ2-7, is EAGVAQSPRYKIIEKRQSVAFWCNPISGHATLYWYQQILGQGPKLLIQFQNNGVVDDSQLPKDRFSAERLKGVDSTLKIQPAKLEDSAVYLCASSPLGGAYEQYFGPGTRLTVT.

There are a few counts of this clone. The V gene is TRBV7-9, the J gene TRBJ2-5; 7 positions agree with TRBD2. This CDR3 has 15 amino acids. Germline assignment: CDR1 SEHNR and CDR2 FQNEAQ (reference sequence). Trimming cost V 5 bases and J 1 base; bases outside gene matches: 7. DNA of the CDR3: TGTGCCAGCAGCAAAGGGAGCGGGACCCAAGAGACCCAGTACTTC. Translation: CASSKGSGTQETQYF.

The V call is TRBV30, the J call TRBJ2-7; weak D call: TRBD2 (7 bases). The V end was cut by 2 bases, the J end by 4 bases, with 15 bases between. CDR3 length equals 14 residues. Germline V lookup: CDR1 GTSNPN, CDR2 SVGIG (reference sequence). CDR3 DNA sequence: TGTGCCTGGAGTAGGGGGGGAAGACGGTACGAGCAGTACTTC. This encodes CAWSRGGRRYEQYF.

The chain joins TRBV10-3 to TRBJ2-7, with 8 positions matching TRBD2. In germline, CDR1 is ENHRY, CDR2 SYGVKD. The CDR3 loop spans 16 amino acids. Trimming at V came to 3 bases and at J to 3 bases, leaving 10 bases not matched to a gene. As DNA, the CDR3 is TGTGCCATCAGTGAAAGGGGTAGCGGGGCCCTCTACGAGCAGTACTTC. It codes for CAISERGSGALYEQYF.

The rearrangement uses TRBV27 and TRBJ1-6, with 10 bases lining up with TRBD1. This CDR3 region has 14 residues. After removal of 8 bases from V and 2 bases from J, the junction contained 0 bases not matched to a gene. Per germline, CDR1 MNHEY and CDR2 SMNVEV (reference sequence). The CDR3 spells CASGTGAYNSPLHF. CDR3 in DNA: TGTGCCAGCGGGACAGGGGCCTATAATTCACCCCTCCACTTT.

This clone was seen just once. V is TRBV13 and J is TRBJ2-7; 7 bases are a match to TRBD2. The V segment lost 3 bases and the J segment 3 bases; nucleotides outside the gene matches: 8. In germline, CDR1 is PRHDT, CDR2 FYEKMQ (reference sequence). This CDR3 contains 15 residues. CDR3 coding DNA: TGTGCCAGCAGCTTGGGAACTAGCGCAGACTACGAGCAGTACTTC. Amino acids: CASSLGTSADYEQYF.

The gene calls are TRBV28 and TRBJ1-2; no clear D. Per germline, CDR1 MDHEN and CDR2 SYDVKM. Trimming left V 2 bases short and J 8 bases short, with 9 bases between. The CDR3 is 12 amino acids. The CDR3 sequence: CASSLGQYGYTF. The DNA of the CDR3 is TGTGCCAGCAGTTTAGGGCAGTACGGCTACACCTTC.

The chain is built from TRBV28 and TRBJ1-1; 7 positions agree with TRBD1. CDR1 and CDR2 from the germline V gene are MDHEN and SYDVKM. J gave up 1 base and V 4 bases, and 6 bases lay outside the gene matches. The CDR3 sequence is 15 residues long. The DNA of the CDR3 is TGTGCCAGCAGTTCTCCCGGGACAGAGAACACTGAAGCTTTCTTT. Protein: CASSSPGTENTEAFF.

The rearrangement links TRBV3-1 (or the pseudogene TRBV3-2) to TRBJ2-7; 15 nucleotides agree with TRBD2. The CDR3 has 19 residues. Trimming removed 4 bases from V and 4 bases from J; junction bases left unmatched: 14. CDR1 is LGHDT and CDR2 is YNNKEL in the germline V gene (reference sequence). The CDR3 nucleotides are TGTGCCAGCAGCCGAACCGGGGGACTAGCGGGGGGTACTGGTTACGAGCAGTACTTC. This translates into CASSRTGGLAGGTGYEQYF.

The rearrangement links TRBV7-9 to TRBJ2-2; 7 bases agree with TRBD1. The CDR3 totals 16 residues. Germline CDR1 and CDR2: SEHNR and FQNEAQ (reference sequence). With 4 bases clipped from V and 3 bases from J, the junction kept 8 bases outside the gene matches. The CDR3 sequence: CASSWAEGGHTGELFF. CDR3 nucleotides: TGTGCCAGCAGCTGGGCGGAAGGGGGCCACACCGGGGAGCTGTTTTTT. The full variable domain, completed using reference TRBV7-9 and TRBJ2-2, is DTGVSQNPRHKITKRGQNVTFRCDPISEHNRLYWYRQTLGQGPEFLTYFQNEAQLEKSRLLSDRFSAERPKGSFSTLEIQRTEQGDSAMYLCASSWAEGGHTGELFFGEGSRLTVL.

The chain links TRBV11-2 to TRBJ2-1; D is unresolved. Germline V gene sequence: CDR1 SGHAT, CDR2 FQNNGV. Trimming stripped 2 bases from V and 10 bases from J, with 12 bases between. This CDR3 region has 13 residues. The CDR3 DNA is TGTGCCAGCAGCTTATTGTTGGTGAGGGAGCAGTTCTTC. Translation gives CASSLLLVREQFF.

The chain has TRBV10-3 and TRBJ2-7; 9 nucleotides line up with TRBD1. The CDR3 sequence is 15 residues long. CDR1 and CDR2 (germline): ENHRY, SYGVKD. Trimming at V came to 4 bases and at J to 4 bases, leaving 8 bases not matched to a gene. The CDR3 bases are TGTGCCATCAGTGTCAAGGGACAGGGAGGGTACGAGCAGTACTTC. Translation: CAISVKGQGGYEQYF.